This T cell receptor (beta chain) derives from a study of blood T cell repertoires in COVID-19. In the study overall: Collection of acute and convalescent COVID-19 samples took place in the United States, Italy and Spain.

Seattle participants joined during active infection and were tracked over time. The authors' processing: Amplification with reference gene primers provided the estimates of nucleated cell counts. Profiled with immunoSEQ multiplex PCR; TCRdb holds only in-frame clones, not every one. V and J calls and clone size are copied from that table; D and trimming were computed from the DNA. The table records approximately 500,000 clones, 85% to 90% of them present only once. This receptor was identified in a woman aged 45-65 years with COVID-19, enrolled during active disease. Sequencing was done on a sample of peripheral blood.

The CDR3 region is CASSPVAGGPDEQFF. The CDR3 DNA is TGTGCCAGCAGCCCGGTAGCGGGGGGGCCAGATGAGCAGTTCTTC. The chain joins TRBV9 to TRBJ2-1, with 11 bases aligning to TRBD2. Germline CDR1 SGDLS, CDR2 YYNGEE. There are 15 residues in the CDR3. The V gene end was trimmed by 4 bases and the J gene end by 8 bases; junction bases not matched to a gene: 8.